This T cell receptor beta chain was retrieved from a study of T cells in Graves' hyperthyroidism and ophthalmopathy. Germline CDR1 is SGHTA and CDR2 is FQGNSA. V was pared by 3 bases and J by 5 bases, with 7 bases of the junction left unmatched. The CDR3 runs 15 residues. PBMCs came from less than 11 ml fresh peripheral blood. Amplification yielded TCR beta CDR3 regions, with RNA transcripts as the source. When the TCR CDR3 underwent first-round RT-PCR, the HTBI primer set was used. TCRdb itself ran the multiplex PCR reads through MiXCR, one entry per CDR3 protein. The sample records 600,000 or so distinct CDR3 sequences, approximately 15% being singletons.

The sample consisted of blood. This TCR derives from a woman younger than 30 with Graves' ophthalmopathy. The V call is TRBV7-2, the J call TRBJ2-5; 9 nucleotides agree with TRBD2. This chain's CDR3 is CASSLGLAGMETQYF. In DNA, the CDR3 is TGTGCCAGCAGCTTGGGGCTAGCGGGAATGGAGACCCAGTACTTC. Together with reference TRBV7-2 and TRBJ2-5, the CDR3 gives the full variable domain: GAGVSQSPSNKVTEKGKDVELRCDPISGHTALYWYRQSLGQGLEFLIYFQGNSAPDKSGLPSDRFSAERTGGSVSTLTIQRTQQEDSAVYLCASSLGLAGMETQYFGPGTRLLVL.